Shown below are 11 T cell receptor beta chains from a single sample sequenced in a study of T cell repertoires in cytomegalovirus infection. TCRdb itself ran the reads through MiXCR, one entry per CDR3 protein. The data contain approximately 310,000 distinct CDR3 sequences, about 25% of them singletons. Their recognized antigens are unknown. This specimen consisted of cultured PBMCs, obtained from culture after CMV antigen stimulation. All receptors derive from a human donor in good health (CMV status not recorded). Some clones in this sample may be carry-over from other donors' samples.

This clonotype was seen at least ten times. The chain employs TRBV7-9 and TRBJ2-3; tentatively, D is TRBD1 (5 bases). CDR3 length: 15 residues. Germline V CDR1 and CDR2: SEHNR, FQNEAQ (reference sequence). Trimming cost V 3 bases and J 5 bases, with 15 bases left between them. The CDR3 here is CASSFRAIRGDTQYF. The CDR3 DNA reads TGTGCCAGCAGCTTCAGGGCGATCAGAGGAGATACGCAGTATTTT.

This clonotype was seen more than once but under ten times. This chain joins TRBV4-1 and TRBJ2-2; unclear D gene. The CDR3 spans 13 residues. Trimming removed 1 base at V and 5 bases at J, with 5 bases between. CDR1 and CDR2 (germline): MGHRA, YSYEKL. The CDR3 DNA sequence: TGCGCCAGCAGCCAAGTTTGGACCGGGGAGCTGTTTTTT. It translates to CASSQVWTGELFF.

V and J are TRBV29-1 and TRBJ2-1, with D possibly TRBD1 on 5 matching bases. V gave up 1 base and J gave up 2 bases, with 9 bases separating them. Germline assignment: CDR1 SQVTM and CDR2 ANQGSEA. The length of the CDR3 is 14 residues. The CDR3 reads CSVEADSTYNEQFF. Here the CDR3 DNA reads TGCAGCGTTGAAGCCGACAGCACCTACAATGAGCAGTTCTTC.

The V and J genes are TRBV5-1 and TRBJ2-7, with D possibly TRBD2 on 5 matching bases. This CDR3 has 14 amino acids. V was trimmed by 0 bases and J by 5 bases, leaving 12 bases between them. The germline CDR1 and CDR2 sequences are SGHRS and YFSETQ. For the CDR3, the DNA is TGCGCCAGCAGCTTGGGGCTAGCAAGCGACGAGCAGTACTTC. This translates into CASSLGLASDEQYF.

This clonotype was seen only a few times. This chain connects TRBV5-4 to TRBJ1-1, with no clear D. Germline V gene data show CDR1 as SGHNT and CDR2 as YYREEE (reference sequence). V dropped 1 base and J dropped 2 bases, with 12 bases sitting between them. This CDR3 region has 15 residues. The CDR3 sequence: CASSLRLAFNTEAFF. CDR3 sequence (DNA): TGTGCCAGCAGCTTGAGGCTCGCCTTTAACACTGAAGCTTTCTTT. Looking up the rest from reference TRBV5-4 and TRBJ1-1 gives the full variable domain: ETGVTQSPTHLIKTRGQQVTLRCSSQSGHNTVSWYQQALGQGPQFIFQYYREEENGRGNFPPRFSGLQFPNYSSELNVNALELDDSALYLCASSLRLAFNTEAFFGQGTRLTVV.

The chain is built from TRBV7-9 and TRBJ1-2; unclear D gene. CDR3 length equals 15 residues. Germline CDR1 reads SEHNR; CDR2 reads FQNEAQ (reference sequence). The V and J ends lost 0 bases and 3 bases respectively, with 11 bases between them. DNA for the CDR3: TGTGCCAGCAGCTTAGCGCCGTCAGCGTACTATGGCTACACCTTC. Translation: CASSLAPSAYYGYTF. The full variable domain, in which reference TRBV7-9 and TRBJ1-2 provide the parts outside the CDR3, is DTGVSQNPRHKITKRGQNVTFRCDPISEHNRLYWYRQTLGQGPEFLTYFQNEAQLEKSRLLSDRFSAERPKGSFSTLEIQRTEQGDSAMYLCASSLAPSAYYGYTFGSGTRLTVV.

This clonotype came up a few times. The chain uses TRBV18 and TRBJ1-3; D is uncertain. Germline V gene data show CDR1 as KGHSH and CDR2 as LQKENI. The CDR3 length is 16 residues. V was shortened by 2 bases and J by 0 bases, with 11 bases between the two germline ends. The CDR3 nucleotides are TGTGCCAGCTCACCATTTGACGTAAGCTCTGGAAACACCATATATTTT. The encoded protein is CASSPFDVSSGNTIYF.

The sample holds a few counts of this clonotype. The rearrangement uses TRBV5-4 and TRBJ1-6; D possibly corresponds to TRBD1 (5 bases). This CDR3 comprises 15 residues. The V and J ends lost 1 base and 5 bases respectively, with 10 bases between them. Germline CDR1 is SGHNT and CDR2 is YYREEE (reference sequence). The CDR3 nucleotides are TGTGCCAGCAGCTTGCGGGGGGGTAATAATTCACCCCTCCACTTT. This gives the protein CASSLRGGNNSPLHF.

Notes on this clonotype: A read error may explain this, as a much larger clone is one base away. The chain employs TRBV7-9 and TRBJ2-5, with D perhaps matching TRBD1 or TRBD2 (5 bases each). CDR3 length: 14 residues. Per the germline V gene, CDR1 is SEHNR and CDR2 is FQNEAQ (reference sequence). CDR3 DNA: TGTGCCAGCAACTTAGAGGGGCTCGGGGAGACCCAGTACTTC. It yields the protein CASNLEGLGETQYF.

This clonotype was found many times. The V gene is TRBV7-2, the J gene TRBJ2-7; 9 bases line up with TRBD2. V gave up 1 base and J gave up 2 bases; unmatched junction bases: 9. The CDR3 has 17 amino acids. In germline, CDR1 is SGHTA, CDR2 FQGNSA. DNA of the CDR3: TGTGCCAGCAGCTTAGTTTTCGGAGCGGGAGGAACCTACGAGCAGTACTTC. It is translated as CASSLVFGAGGTYEQYF.

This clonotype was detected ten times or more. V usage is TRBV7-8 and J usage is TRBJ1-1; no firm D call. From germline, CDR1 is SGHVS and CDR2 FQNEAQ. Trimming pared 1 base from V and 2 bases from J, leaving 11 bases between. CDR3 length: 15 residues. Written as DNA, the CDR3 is TGTGCCAGCAGCTTAGAGGCCAGAACTAACACTGAAGCTTTCTTT. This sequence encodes CASSLEARTNTEAFF.